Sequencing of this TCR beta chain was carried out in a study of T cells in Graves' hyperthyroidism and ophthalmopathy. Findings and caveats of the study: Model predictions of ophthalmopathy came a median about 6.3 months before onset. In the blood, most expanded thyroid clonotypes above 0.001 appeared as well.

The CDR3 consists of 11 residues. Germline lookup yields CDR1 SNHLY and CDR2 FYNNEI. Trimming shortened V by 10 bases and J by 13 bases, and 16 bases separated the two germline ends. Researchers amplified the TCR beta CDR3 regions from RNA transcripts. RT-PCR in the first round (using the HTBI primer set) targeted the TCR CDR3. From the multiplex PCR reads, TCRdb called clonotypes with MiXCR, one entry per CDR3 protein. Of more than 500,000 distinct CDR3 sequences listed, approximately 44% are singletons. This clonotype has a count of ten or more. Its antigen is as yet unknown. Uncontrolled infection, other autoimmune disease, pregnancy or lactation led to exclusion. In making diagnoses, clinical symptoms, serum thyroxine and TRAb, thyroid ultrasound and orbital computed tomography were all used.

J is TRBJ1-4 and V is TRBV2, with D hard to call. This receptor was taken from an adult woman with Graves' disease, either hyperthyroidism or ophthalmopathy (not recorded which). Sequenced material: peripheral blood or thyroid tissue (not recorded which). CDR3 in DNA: TGTGCCACCAGGAACGTCGGTAGACTGTTTTTT. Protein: CATRNVGRLFF.